The next 20 T cell receptor beta chains were all read from a single sample in a study of T cells after yellow fever vaccination. Using its own MiXCR run on the 5' RACE reads, TCRdb lists one record per CDR3 protein. The data show under 300,000 distinct CDR3 sequences, over 10% seen once. Sequencing used CD4+ T cells sorted from PBMCs, obtained 45 days after the yellow fever booster vaccination. These receptors were collected from a man younger than 40 who received the YFV17D yellow fever vaccine.

The chain has TRBV20-1 and TRBJ1-2; 8 nucleotides match TRBD1. J was trimmed by 8 bases and V by 3 bases; bases with no gene match: 5. CDR3 size: 12 residues. Per germline, CDR1 DFQATT and CDR2 SNEGSKA (reference sequence). The DNA for the CDR3 is TGCAGTGCTAGCAGGGGGCGTGAGGGCTACACCTTC. Its protein product is CSASRGREGYTF.

This clonotype was observed at least ten times. The chain recombines TRBV20-1 with TRBJ2-5; D might be TRBD1 (6 bases). Germline-derived CDR1 and CDR2 are DFQATT and SNEGSKA (reference sequence). CDR3 size: 12 residues. V was shortened by 4 bases and J by 5 bases, with 11 bases between the two germline ends. The CDR3 spells CSANKQGETQYF. Here the CDR3 DNA reads TGCAGTGCTAATAAGCAGGGGGAGACCCAGTACTTC.

This chain links TRBV5-8 with TRBJ2-3; 9 bases are a match to TRBD1. In germline, CDR1 is SGHTS, CDR2 YDEGEE. Losses at the gene ends were 4 bases for V and 4 bases for J; bases not matched to a gene: 7. The CDR3 is 15 residues long. CDR3 sequence: CASSDGQGISDTQYF. The CDR3 bases are TGTGCCAGCAGCGATGGACAGGGGATTTCAGATACGCAGTATTTT.

The gene calls are TRBV7-2 and TRBJ2-7; 11 bases agree with TRBD2. Germline V lookup: CDR1 SGHTA, CDR2 FQGNSA. J gave up 3 bases and V 2 bases, and 6 bases lay outside the gene matches. The CDR3 is 16 residues long. Written as DNA, the CDR3 is TGTGCCAGCAGCTTACAGGCTAGCGGGGGGAGCTACGAGCAGTACTTC. Amino acid sequence: CASSLQASGGSYEQYF.

Only a few counts were recorded for this clonotype. This rearrangement joins TRBV5-1 to TRBJ2-4; D may be TRBD1 or TRBD2 (5 bases each). Germline V gives CDR1 SGHRS, CDR2 YFSETQ. V lost 5 bases and J lost 1, with 10 bases in between. The CDR3 extends over 14 amino acids. CDR3 sequence (DNA): TGCGCCAGCAGGAGGGGTTTGGCCAAAAACATTCAGTACTTC. Amino acid sequence: CASRRGLAKNIQYF.

This clonotype was detected only a few times. The rearrangement uses TRBV6-5 and TRBJ2-5; D may be TRBD1 or TRBD2 (6 bases each). V was shortened by 1 base and J by 5 bases, with 14 bases between the two germline ends. Per the germline V gene, CDR1 is MNHEY and CDR2 is SVGAGI. The CDR3 has 15 residues. CDR3 sequence reads: CASSYFPRGGETQYF. The CDR3 DNA is TGTGCCAGCAGTTACTTTCCGAGAGGGGGGGAGACCCAGTACTTC.

The sample holds a few counts of this clonotype. The gene calls are TRBV28 and TRBJ2-1; 7 bases map to TRBD2. Trimming removed 3 bases from V and 6 bases from J; junction bases left unmatched: 8. This CDR3 contains 15 residues. Germline V lookup: CDR1 MDHEN, CDR2 SYDVKM. CDR3 DNA sequence: TGTGCCAGCAGTTTTGCGGGAGCAGTGGGCAATGAGCAGTTCTTC. Translating it yields CASSFAGAVGNEQFF.

This clonotype was found a few times. The CDR3 loop is CASSQDRDGTDTQYF. The CDR3 DNA reads TGCGCCAGCAGCCAAGACCGGGACGGAACAGATACGCAGTATTTT. The chain is built from TRBV4-3 and TRBJ2-3, with D possibly called TRBD1 or TRBD2 (5 bases each). The germline V gene encodes CDR1 LGHNA and CDR2 YSLEER. The CDR3 runs to 15 residues. The V and J ends lost 0 bases and 3 bases respectively, with 10 bases between them.

This clonotype has only a few counts. This chain's CDR3 is CASSRLAGLYNEQFF. The CDR3 region has the DNA TGTGCCAGCAGCCGACTAGCGGGGCTCTACAATGAGCAGTTCTTC. This sequence joins TRBV7-2 and TRBJ2-1, with 11 bases that match TRBD2. Trimming removed 5 bases from V and 3 bases from J; junction bases left unmatched: 3. The length of the CDR3 is 15 residues. Germline V gene lookup returns CDR1 SGHTA and CDR2 FQGNSA.

This clonotype has a handful of counts. The DNA of the CDR3 is TGTGCCAGCAGCCCCGGGACAGGGGCCATCTACGAGCAGTACTTC. Amino acid sequence: CASSPGTGAIYEQYF. The J gene is TRBJ2-7, the V gene TRBV12-3 or TRBV12-4; 10 nucleotides align to TRBD1. V lost 6 bases and J lost 3; bases outside the gene matches: 8. This CDR3 has 15 amino acids.

At least ten counts were recorded for this clonotype. The chain employs TRBV7-8 and TRBJ1-5, with a tentative D call TRBD1 (5 bases). Germline assignment: CDR1 SGHVS and CDR2 FQNEAQ. This CDR3 spans 14 amino acids. Trimming stripped 3 bases from V and 6 bases from J, with 12 bases between. The CDR3 DNA is TGTGCCAGCAGCTTGAGGGAGGGGTCTCAGCCCCAGCATTTT. Protein: CASSLREGSQPQHF.

The chain has TRBV7-9 and TRBJ2-7; 7 nucleotides align to TRBD1. With 5 bases clipped from V and 3 bases from J, the junction kept 7 bases outside the gene matches. The CDR3 is made up of 14 amino acids. CDR1 and CDR2 from the germline V gene are SEHNR and FQNEAQ (reference sequence). CDR3 sequence reads: CASSRTTGVYEQYF. CDR3 in DNA: TGTGCCAGCAGCAGAACCACAGGGGTCTACGAGCAGTACTTC.

This clonotype was observed once. The CDR3 nucleotides read TGTGCCAGCAGCCGCGACAGGACCGAGCAGTACTTC. It translates to CASSRDRTEQYF. The rearrangement joins TRBV3-1 to TRBJ2-7, with a possible D match to TRBD1 (6 bases). The CDR3 is 12 amino acids. Trimming removed 4 bases from V and 6 bases from J, with 10 bases in between. Germline-derived CDR1 and CDR2 are LGHDT and YNNKEL (reference sequence).

This clonotype showed up just a few times. The chain joins TRBV20-1 to TRBJ2-7; D is possibly TRBD1 or TRBD2 (6 bases each). Deletions cut 7 bases from V and 6 bases from J, with 19 bases between. The CDR3 has 13 amino acids. CDR1 is DFQATT and CDR2 is SNEGSKA in the germline V gene (reference sequence). CDR3 in DNA: TGCAGTGGCGTCCCGGGGGCCAACTCCGAGCAGTACTTC. It encodes CSGVPGANSEQYF.

The CDR3 DNA follows: TGCAGTGCTAAAGTAGCGGGAGCCAACACCGGGGAGCTGTTTTTT. Translation: CSAKVAGANTGELFF. V is TRBV20-1 and J is TRBJ2-2; TRBD2 agrees at 9 bases. CDR3 length equals 15 residues. The V gene end was trimmed by 4 bases and the J gene end by 2 bases; junction bases not matched to a gene: 5. Germline V gives CDR1 DFQATT, CDR2 SNEGSKA (reference sequence).

The sample holds a few counts of this clonotype. CDR3 protein: CASSQDGLGLFF. The CDR3 DNA follows: TGTGCCAGCAGCCAAGACGGACTAGGGCTGTTCTTC. The chain employs TRBV12-3 or TRBV12-4 and TRBJ2-1; 7 positions agree with TRBD2. V gave up 6 bases and J gave up 15 bases; unmatched junction bases: 11. The CDR3 contains 12 residues.

V is TRBV28 and J is TRBJ2-3, with 9 positions matching TRBD2. There are 15 residues in the CDR3. Germline V lookup: CDR1 MDHEN, CDR2 SYDVKM. V trimming: 7 bases; J trimming: 2 bases; junction bases outside the gene matches: 7. The DNA for the CDR3 is TGTGCCAGCACCTTAGGACTAGCGAACACAGATACGCAGTATTTT. It specifies CASTLGLANTDTQYF.

The chain couples TRBV9 to TRBJ1-1; TRBD1 might be the D (5 bases). V was cut by 5 bases and J by 8 bases, with 13 bases left in between. In germline, CDR1 is SGDLS, CDR2 YYNGEE. The CDR3 extends over 12 amino acids. DNA of the CDR3: TGTGCCAGCAGTCCCGGGGGAGCCGAAGCTTTCTTT. Translation gives CASSPGGAEAFF.

Only a few counts were recorded for this clonotype. The rearrangement uses TRBV20-1 and TRBJ2-3, with D hard to call. CDR3 length: 11 amino acids. Germline V lookup: CDR1 DFQATT, CDR2 SNEGSKA (reference sequence). V was trimmed by 3 bases and J by 5 bases, leaving 6 bases between them. The CDR3: CSASQLDTQYF. CDR3 sequence (DNA): TGCAGTGCTAGCCAACTAGATACGCAGTATTTT.

This clonotype was counted between two and nine times. This rearrangement joins TRBV5-1 to TRBJ2-1, with D tentatively TRBD1 or TRBD2 (5 bases each). Trimming removed 4 bases at V and 3 bases at J, with 14 bases between. This CDR3 is built from 15 residues. The germline gives CDR1 SGHRS, CDR2 YFSETQ. CDR3 nucleotide sequence: TGCGCCAGCAGCCCCGGGACGGGATACTACAATGAGCAGTTCTTC. Its protein is CASSPGTGYYNEQFF.